This TCR beta chain derives from a study of blood T cell repertoires in COVID-19. V lost 2 bases and J 5 bases, leaving 11 bases between the germline ends. Germline values: CDR1 MDHEN, CDR2 SYDVKM. The CDR3 sequence is 14 residues long. Produced via immunoSEQ multiplex PCR; TCRdb's table is partial and in-frame only. Counted here are about 190,000 clones, around three quarters occurring once; the ten biggest clones make up about 17%. The clonotype originates from a woman between 45 and 65 years old with acute COVID-19. The sample consisted of PBMCs or T cells enriched from blood (not recorded which). The rearrangement uses TRBV28 and TRBJ2-3; D possibly corresponds to TRBD2 (6 bases). CDR3: CASSLIGGGDTQYF. The CDR3 nucleotides are TGTGCCAGCAGTTTAATCGGGGGAGGAGATACGCAGTATTTT.